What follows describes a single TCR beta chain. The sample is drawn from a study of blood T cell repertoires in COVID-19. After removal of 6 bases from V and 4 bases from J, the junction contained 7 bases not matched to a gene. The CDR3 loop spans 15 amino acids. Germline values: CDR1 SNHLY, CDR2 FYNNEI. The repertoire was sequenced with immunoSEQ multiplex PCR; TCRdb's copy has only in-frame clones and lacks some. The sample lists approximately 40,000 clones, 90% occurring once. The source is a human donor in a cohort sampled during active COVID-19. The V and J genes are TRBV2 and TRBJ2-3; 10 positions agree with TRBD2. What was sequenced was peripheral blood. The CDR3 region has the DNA TGTGCCAGCAGGAGCGGTAGCGGGAGGTCAGATACGCAGTATTTT. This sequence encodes CASRSGSGRSDTQYF.